This T cell receptor (beta chain) emerged from a study of post-analysis software for immune sequencing data. Study-wide results and caveats: Strong co-clustering by F measure was seen for same-batch samples. Five or six TRBV segments, including TRBV5-6, TRBV5-1 and TRBV20-1, were more frequent in patients than controls. There was significantly lower normalized Chao1 diversity in multiple sclerosis patients than in controls.

V dropped 3 bases and J dropped 6 bases, with 6 bases sitting between them. The germline CDR1 and CDR2 sequences are MDHEN and SYDVKM. This CDR3 has 11 residues. Sequencing libraries made from TCR beta cDNA carried unique molecular identifiers. TCRdb itself ran the PCR reads through MiXCR, one entry per CDR3 protein. The table shows some 690,000 distinct CDR3 sequences, with 25% to 30% occurring only once. This clonotype turned up a few times. Its cognate antigen is unknown. The V call is TRBV28, the J call TRBJ2-7; D is unresolved. The origin of this receptor is a girl between 10 and 17 years old with multiple sclerosis. Specimen: blood. CDR3 region: CASSFMSEQYF. CDR3 DNA sequence: TGTGCCAGCAGTTTTATGTCCGAGCAGTACTTC.